This T cell receptor beta chain was sequenced for a study of cytomegalovirus exposure and HLA in healthy donors. Study as a whole: Early on, a data release was issued that held 65 million to 100 million unique TCRs from HLA-typed donors.

The ends were cut back, 9 bases at V and 4 bases at J, with 9 bases in the middle. The V gene's germline CDR1 is SGHTA and CDR2 FQGNSA. CDR3 length equals 11 residues. PCR primers comprised 60 Vbeta and 13 Jbeta primers. Measured with immunoSEQ multiplex PCR; TCRdb has only the in-frame clones, and not every one. Here the sample spans roughly 160,000 clones, roughly 79% being singletons. The origin of this receptor is a man aged 50 to 59 in good health and CMV-seropositive. The sequenced material came from PBMCs. The chain combines TRBV7-2 with TRBJ2-5; D unresolved. The CDR3 loop is CASTNGETQYF. CDR3 coding DNA: TGTGCCAGTACGAACGGAGAGACCCAGTACTTC.